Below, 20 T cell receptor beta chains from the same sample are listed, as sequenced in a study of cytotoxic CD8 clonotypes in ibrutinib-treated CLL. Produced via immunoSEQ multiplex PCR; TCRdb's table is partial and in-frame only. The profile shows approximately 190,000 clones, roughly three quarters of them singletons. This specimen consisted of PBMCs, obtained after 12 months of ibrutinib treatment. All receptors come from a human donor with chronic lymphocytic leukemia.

This chain's CDR3 is CASSQESTSGGTTDTQYF. CDR3 DNA sequence: TGCGCCAGCAGCCAAGAATCTACTAGCGGGGGGACCACAGATACGCAGTATTTT. The genes are TRBV4-1 and TRBJ2-3; 12 bases are shared with TRBD2. Germline V gives CDR1 MGHRA, CDR2 YSYEKL. There are 18 residues in the CDR3. V gave up 0 bases and J gave up 2 bases; unmatched junction bases: 6.

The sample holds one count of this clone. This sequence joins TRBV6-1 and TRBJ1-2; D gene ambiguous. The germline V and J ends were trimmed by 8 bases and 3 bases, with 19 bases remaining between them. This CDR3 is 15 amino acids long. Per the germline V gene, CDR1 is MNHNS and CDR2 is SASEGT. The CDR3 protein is CASLVDPRWDYGYTF. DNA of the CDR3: TGTGCCAGCCTGGTGGACCCGAGGTGGGACTATGGCTACACCTTC.

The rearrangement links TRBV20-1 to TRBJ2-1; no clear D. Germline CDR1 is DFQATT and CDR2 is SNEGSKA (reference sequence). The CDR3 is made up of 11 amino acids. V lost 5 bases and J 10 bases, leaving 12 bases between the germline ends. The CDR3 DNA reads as TGCAGTGCTGGGCCCCTCGGAGAGCAGTTCTTC. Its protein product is CSAGPLGEQFF.

The CDR3 sequence: CASSMEVSAGGKNQPQHF. CDR3 in DNA: TGTGCCAGTAGTATGGAGGTCTCGGCAGGGGGGAAGAATCAGCCCCAGCATTTT. The rearrangement joins TRBV19 to TRBJ1-5; TRBD1 matches at 7 bases. The V and J ends lost 3 bases and 4 bases, in that order; junction bases with no gene match: 15. Germline values: CDR1 LNHDA, CDR2 SQIVND (reference sequence). CDR3 size: 18 residues.

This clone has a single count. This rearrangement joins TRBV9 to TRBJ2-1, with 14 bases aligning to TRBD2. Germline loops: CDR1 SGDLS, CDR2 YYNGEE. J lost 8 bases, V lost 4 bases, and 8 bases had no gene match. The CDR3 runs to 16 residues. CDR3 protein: CASSSSGLAGGDEQFF. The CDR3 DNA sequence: TGTGCCAGCAGCTCCTCCGGACTAGCGGGAGGAGATGAGCAGTTCTTC.

The CDR3 coding sequence is TGCGCCAGCAGCACAGACAGGGGGACTATTGGTGAGCAGTACTTC. This encodes CASSTDRGTIGEQYF. The chain is built from TRBV4-3 and TRBJ2-7; 9 bases agree with TRBD1. J was trimmed by 7 bases and V by 5 bases; bases with no gene match: 12. Germline V lookup: CDR1 LGHNA, CDR2 YSLEER. This CDR3 has 15 amino acids.

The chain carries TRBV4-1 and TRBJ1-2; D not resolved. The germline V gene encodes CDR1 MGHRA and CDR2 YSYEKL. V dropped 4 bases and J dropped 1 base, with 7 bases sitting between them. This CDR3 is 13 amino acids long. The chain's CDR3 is CASSRGGNYGYTF. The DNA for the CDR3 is TGCGCCAGCAGCCGGGGTGGTAACTATGGCTACACCTTC.

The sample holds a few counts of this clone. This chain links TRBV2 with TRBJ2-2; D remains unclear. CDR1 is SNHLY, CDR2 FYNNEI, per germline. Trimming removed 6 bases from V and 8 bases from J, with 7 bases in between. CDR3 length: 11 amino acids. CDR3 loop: CASSREGELFF. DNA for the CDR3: TGTGCCAGCAGCCGCGAAGGGGAGCTGTTTTTT.

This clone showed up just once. CDR3 residues: CASSPSEHLGLEQYF. In DNA, the CDR3 is TGTGCCAGCAGCCCCTCAGAACACCTGGGACTCGAGCAGTACTTC. The chain couples TRBV2 to TRBJ2-7; TRBD2 is a possible D gene (6 bases). Trimming stripped 6 bases from V and 6 bases from J, with 21 bases between. Germline CDR1 reads SNHLY; CDR2 reads FYNNEI. CDR3 length: 15 residues. Based on the CDR3 plus reference TRBV2 and TRBJ2-7, the full variable domain is EPEVTQTPSHQVTQMGQEVILRCVPISNHLYFYWYRQILGQKVEFLVSFYNNEISEKSEIFDDQFSVERPDGSNFTLKIRSTKLEDSAMYFCASSPSEHLGLEQYFGPGTRLTVT.

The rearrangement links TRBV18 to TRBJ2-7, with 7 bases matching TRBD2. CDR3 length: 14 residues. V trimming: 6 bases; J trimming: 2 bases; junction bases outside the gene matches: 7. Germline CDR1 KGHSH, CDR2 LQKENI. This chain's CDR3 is CASSLTSAPYEQYF. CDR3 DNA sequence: TGTGCCAGCTCTTTAACTAGCGCACCCTACGAGCAGTACTTC. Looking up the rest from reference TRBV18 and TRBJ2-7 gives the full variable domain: NAGVMQNPRHLVRRRGQEARLRCSPMKGHSHVYWYRQLPEEGLKFMVYLQKENIIDESGMPKERFSAEFPKEGPSILRIQQVVRGDSAAYFCASSLTSAPYEQYFGPGTRLTVT.

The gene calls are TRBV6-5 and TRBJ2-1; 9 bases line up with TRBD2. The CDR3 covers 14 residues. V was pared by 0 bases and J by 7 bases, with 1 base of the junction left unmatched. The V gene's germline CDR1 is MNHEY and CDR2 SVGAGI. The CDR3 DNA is TGTGCCAGCAGTTACTCTAGCGGGAGTAATGAGCAGTTCTTC. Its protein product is CASSYSSGSNEQFF.

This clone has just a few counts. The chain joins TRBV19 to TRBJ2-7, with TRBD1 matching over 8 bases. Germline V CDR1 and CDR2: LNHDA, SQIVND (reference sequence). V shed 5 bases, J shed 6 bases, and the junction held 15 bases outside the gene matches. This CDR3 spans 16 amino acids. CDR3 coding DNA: TGTGCCAGTAGTCTTTCTACAGGGACAGGAAGACGCGAGCAGTACTTC. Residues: CASSLSTGTGRREQYF.

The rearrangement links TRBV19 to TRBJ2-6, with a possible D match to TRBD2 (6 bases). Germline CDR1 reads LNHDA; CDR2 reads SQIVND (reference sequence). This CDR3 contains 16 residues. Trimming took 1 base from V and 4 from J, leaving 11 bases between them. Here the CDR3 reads CASSIGLGIGANVLTF. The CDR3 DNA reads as TGTGCCAGTAGTATAGGACTAGGAATCGGGGCCAACGTCCTGACTTTC.

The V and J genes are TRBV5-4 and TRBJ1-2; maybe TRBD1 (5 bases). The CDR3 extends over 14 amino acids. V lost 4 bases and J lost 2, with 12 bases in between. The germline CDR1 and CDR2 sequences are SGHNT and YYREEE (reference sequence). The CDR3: CASSRDGLNYGYTF. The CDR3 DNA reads TGTGCCAGCAGCCGGGACGGACTAAACTATGGCTACACCTTC.

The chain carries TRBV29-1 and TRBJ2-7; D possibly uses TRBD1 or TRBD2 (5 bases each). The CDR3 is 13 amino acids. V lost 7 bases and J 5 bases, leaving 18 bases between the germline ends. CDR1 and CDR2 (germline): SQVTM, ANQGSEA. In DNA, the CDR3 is TGCAGCGCTCGGGACGCGACGATTCACGAGCAGTACTTC. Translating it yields CSARDATIHEQYF.

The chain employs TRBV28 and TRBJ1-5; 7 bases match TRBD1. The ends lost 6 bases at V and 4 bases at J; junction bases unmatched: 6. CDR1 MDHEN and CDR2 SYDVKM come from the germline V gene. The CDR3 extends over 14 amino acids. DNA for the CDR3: TGTGCCAGCAGCGACAGGGTTTGGAATCAGCCCCAGCATTTT. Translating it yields CASSDRVWNQPQHF.

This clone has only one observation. The CDR3 nucleotides read TGTGCCACCAGCAGAGGACTAGCGGGAGAGGCGGATACGCAGTATTTT. Its translation: CATSRGLAGEADTQYF. V usage is TRBV15 and J usage is TRBJ2-3; 12 positions agree with TRBD2. Germline loops: CDR1 LNHNV, CDR2 YYDKDF (reference sequence). The J segment lost 6 bases and the V segment lost 1 base, leaving 5 bases of the junction unmatched. The CDR3 contains 16 residues.

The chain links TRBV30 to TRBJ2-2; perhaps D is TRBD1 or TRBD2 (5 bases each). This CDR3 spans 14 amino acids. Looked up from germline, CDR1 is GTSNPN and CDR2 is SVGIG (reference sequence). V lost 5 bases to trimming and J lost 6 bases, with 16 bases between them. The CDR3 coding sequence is TGTGCCTGGGGATACAGGCGGCGGGCCGGGGAGCTGTTTTTT. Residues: CAWGYRRRAGELFF.

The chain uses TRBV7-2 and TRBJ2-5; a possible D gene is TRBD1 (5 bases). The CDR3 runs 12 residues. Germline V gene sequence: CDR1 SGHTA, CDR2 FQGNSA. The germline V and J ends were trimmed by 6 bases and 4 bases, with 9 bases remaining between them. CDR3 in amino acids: CASRGRRETQYF. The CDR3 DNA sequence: TGTGCCAGCAGGGGGCGGCGAGAGACCCAGTACTTC.

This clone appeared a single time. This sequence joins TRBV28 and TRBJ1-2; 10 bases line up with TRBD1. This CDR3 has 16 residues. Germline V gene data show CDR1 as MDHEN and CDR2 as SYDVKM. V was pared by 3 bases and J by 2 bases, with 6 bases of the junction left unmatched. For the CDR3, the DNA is TGTGCCAGCAGTTTCCCCGGACAGGGGGGGAACTATGGCTACACCTTC. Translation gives CASSFPGQGGNYGYTF.